The T cell receptor beta chain under discussion was sequenced for a study of shared clonotypes between healthy human individuals. Study information: The plates for each donor numbered three CD4 naive, three CD4 memory, two CD8 naive and one CD8 memory. General study points: Investigators collected only blood, and repertoires in tissues likely differ. Across subsets, estimated richness was generally greater for naive than for memory populations.

Regarding this clone: Its antigen remains unknown.

The authors ran the assay at deep level. Sequencing used immunoSEQ multiplex PCR; TCRdb keeps in-frame clones, though not all of them. This table holds about 2 million clones, 95% found once. This sequence originates from a man younger than 35 in good health. Sequencing was carried out using naive CD4+ T cells sorted from blood. As to subset: CD45RA+ positively selected.

The CDR3 protein is CASSREPNYGYTF. The DNA of the CDR3 is TGTGCCAGCAGCCGGGAACCTAACTATGGCTACACCTTC. The chain is built from TRBV7-2 and TRBJ1-2, with D unresolved. The CDR3 is 13 amino acids. Trimming cost V 5 bases and J 0 bases, with 7 bases left between them. CDR1 is SGHTA, CDR2 FQGNSA, per germline.